This TCR beta chain was captured in a study of blood T cell repertoires in COVID-19. Overall study: The study drew acute and convalescent COVID-19 samples from the United States, Italy and Spain.

In its sample, this clone was seen once. The method was immunoSEQ multiplex PCR; TCRdb's version includes in-frame clones alone and lacks a portion of them. The sample contains 100,000 or so clones, roughly 85% of which appear only once. Material for sequencing was peripheral blood. This receptor was obtained from a man aged 45-60 years with active COVID-19.

The CDR3: CASSWAIGVSYNEQFF. CDR3 sequence (DNA): TGTGCCAGCAGCTGGGCAATCGGGGTTAGCTACAATGAGCAGTTCTTC. The chain has TRBV5-4 and TRBJ2-1, with D possibly matching TRBD2 (5 bases). V dropped 3 bases and J dropped 3 bases, with 16 bases sitting between them. The length of the CDR3 is 16 residues. Germline V gives CDR1 SGHNT, CDR2 YYREEE (reference sequence).